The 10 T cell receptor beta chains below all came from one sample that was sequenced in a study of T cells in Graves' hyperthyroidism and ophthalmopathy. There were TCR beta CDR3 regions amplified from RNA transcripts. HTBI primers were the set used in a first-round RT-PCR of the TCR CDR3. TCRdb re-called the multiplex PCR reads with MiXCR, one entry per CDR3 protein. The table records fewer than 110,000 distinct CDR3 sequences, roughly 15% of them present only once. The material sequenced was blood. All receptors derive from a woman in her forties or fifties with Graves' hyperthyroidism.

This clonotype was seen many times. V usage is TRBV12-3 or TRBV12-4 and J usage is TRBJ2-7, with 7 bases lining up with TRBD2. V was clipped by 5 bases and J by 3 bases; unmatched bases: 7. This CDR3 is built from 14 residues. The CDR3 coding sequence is TGTGCCAGCAGTGCAAGATGGGGGGGCTACGAGCAGTACTTC. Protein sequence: CASSARWGGYEQYF.

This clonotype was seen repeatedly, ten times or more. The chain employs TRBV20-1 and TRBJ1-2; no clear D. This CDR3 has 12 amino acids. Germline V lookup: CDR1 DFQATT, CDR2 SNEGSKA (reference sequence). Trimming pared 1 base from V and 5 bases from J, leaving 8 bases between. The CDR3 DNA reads TGCAGTGCTAGAGGACGGCCTTATGGCTACACCTTC. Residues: CSARGRPYGYTF.

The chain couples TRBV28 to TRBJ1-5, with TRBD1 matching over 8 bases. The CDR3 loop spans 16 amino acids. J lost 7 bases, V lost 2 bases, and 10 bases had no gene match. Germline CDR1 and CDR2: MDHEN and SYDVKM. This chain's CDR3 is CASSLSGQGRTQPQHF. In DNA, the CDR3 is TGTGCCAGCAGTTTAAGCGGACAGGGCCGCACGCAGCCCCAGCATTTT.

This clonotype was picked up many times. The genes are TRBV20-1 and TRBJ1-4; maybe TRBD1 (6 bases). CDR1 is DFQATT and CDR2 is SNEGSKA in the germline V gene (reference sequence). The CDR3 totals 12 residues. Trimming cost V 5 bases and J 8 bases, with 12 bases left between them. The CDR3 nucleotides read TGCAGTGCTCAACCCGGGGGCGAAAAACTGTTTTTT. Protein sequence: CSAQPGGEKLFF.

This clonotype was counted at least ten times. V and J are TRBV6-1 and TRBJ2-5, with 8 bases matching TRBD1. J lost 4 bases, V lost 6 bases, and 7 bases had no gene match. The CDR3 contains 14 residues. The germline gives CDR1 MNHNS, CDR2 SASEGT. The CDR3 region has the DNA TGTGCCAGCAGACTGGACAGGGAGGCAGAGACCCAGTACTTC. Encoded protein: CASRLDREAETQYF.

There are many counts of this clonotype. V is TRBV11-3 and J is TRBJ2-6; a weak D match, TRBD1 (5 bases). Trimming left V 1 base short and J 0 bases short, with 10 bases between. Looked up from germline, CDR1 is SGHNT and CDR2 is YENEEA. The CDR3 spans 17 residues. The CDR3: CASSLGDSNSGANVLTF. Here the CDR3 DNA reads TGTGCCAGCAGCTTAGGTGACAGTAACTCTGGGGCCAACGTCCTGACTTTC.

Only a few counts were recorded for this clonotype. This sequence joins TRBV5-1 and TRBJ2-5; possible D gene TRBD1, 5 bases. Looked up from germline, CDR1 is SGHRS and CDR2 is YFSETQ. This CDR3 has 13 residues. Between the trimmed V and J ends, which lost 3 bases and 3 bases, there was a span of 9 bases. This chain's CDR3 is CASSSQGKETQYF. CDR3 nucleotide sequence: TGCGCCAGCAGCTCGCAGGGAAAAGAGACCCAGTACTTC. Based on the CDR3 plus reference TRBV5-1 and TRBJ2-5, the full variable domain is KAGVTQTPRYLIKTRGQQVTLSCSPISGHRSVSWYQQTPGQGLQFLFEYFSETQRNKGNFPGRFSGRQFSNSRSEMNVSTLELGDSALYLCASSSQGKETQYFGPGTRLLVL.

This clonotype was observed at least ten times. CDR3 in amino acids: CASSPTRQALEQYF. The CDR3, as DNA: TGTGCCAGCAGTCCTACCCGGCAGGCCCTCGAGCAGTACTTC. The chain recombines TRBV2 with TRBJ2-7; D not certain. With 5 bases removed from V and 6 bases from J, the gap between germline ends came to 17 bases. Germline V gives CDR1 SNHLY, CDR2 FYNNEI. This CDR3 is 14 amino acids long.

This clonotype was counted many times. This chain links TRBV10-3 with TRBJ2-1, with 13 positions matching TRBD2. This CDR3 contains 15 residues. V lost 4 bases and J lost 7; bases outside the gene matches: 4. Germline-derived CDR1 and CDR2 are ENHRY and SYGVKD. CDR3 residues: CAISGLAGGGNEQFF. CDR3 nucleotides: TGTGCCATCAGTGGACTAGCGGGAGGAGGTAATGAGCAGTTCTTC.

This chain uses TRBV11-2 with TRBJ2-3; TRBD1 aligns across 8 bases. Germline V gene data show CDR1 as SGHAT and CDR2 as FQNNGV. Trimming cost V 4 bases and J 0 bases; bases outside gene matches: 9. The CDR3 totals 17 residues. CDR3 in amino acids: CASSSYDRGYSTDTQYF. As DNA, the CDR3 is TGTGCCAGCAGCTCCTACGACAGGGGATACAGCACAGATACGCAGTATTTT.